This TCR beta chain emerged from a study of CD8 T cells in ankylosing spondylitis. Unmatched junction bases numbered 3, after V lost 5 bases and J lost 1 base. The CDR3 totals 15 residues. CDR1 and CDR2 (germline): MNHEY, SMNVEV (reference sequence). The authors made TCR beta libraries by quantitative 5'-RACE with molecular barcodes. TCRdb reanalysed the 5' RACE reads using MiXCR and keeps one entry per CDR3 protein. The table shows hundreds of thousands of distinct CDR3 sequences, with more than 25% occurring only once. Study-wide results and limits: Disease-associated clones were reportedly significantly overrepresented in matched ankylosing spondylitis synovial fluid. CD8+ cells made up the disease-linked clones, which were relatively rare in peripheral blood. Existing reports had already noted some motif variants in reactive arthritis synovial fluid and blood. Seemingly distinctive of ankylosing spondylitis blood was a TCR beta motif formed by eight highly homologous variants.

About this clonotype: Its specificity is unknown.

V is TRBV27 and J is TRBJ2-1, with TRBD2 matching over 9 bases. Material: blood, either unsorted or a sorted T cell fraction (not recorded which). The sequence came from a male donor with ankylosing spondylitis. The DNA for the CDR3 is TGTGCCAGCAGTATCAGCGGGAGGTCCTACAATGAGCAGTTCTTC. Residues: CASSISGRSYNEQFF.